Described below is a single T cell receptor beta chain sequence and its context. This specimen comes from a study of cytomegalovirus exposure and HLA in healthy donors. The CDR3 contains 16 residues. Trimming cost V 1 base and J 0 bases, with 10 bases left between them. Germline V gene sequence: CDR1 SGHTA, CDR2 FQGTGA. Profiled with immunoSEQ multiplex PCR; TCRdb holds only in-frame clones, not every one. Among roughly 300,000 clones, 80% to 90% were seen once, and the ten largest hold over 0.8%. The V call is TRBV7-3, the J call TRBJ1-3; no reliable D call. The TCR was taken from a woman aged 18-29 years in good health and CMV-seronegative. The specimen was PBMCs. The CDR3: CASSLRSPYSGNTIYF. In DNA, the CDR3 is TGTGCCAGCAGCTTAAGGTCCCCCTACTCTGGAAACACCATATATTTT.